These 27 T cell receptor beta chains were sequenced from one sample in a study of cytomegalovirus exposure and HLA in healthy donors. In the PCR, 60 Vbeta and 13 Jbeta primers were used. The method was immunoSEQ multiplex PCR; TCRdb's version includes in-frame clones alone and lacks a portion of them. The data contain about 250,000 clones, about 75% of them singletons. Specimen: PBMCs. These receptors originate from a female donor in good health and CMV-seronegative.

This sequence joins TRBV6-4 and TRBJ2-3; D is uncertain. Germline V CDR1 and CDR2: MRHNA, SNTAGT. V lost 0 bases and J lost 2, with 6 bases in between. The CDR3 is 14 amino acids. CDR3 protein: CASSDSGSTDTQYF. In DNA, the CDR3 is TGTGCCAGCAGTGACTCGGGCTCCACAGATACGCAGTATTTT.

The chain is built from TRBV10-3 and TRBJ1-5, with 9 bases that match TRBD1. The J segment lost 6 bases and the V segment lost 10 bases, leaving 7 bases of the junction unmatched. This CDR3 is built from 13 residues. Germline loops: CDR1 ENHRY, CDR2 SYGVKD. Written as DNA, the CDR3 is TGTGCCACACGGGACAGGGAGTTTCAGCCCCAGCATTTT. The encoded protein is CATRDREFQPQHF.

The chain uses TRBV4-1 and TRBJ1-3, with D unclear. Germline CDR1 MGHRA, CDR2 YSYEKL. V was pared by 3 bases and J by 1 base, with 7 bases between. This CDR3 has 14 amino acids. This chain's CDR3 is CASSQVHSGNTIYF. In DNA form, the CDR3 reads TGCGCCAGCAGCCAGGTACATTCTGGAAACACCATATATTTT.

This clone was picked up a small number of times. The genes are TRBV6-5 and TRBJ1-2, with 7 bases matching TRBD1. V lost 6 bases and J lost 7; bases outside the gene matches: 14. The CDR3 runs 15 residues. Per germline, CDR1 MNHEY and CDR2 SVGAGI. The CDR3 DNA reads as TGTGCCAGCAGCCTACAGACGACAGGGTCAGGTGGCTACACCTTC. Amino acid sequence: CASSLQTTGSGGYTF.

The chain uses TRBV6-1 and TRBJ1-2; D unresolved. The V and J ends lost 0 bases and 2 bases respectively, with 10 bases between them. The CDR3 consists of 15 residues. Germline values: CDR1 MNHNS, CDR2 SASEGT. In nucleotides, the CDR3 is TGTGCCAGCAGTGAAGCCTTACAACCGAACTATGGCTACACCTTC. It specifies CASSEALQPNYGYTF.

The chain couples TRBV28 to TRBJ1-2; the match to TRBD1 covers 7 bases. CDR1 and CDR2 (germline): MDHEN, SYDVKM. V trimming: 2 bases; J trimming: 6 bases; junction bases outside the gene matches: 15. The length of the CDR3 is 17 residues. The CDR3 DNA sequence: TGTGCCAGCAGTTTAGGCCAGGGGGTTCAAGATGTCGATGGCTACACCTTC. It yields the protein CASSLGQGVQDVDGYTF.

Comment on this clone: One end of the junction is discordant with germline, which a read error may explain. V usage is TRBV7-9 and J usage is TRBJ2-7, with 8 bases lining up with TRBD2. Germline V gives CDR1 SEHNR, CDR2 FQNEAQ (reference sequence). CDR3 length equals 13 residues. The CDR3 is CSSSPGLVYEQYF. Written as DNA, the CDR3 is TGTTCCAGCAGCCCGGGACTAGTCTACGAGCAGTACTTC.

This clone occurred a few times. The chain joins TRBV2 to TRBJ2-7; no clear D. V was cut by 0 bases and J by 5 bases, with 5 bases left in between. This CDR3 is 12 amino acids long. Germline-derived CDR1 and CDR2 are SNHLY and FYNNEI. The CDR3 reads CASSEAFNEQYF. For the CDR3, the DNA is TGTGCCAGCAGTGAAGCGTTTAACGAGCAGTACTTC. Drawing the rest from reference TRBV2 and TRBJ2-7, the complete variable domain is EPEVTQTPSHQVTQMGQEVILRCVPISNHLYFYWYRQILGQKVEFLVSFYNNEISEKSEIFDDQFSVERPDGSNFTLKIRSTKLEDSAMYFCASSEAFNEQYFGPGTRLTVT.

The genes are TRBV12-5 and TRBJ2-1, with 7 nucleotides matching TRBD2. Trimming at V came to 6 bases and at J to 7 bases, leaving 12 bases not matched to a gene. CDR1 is LGHNT, CDR2 FRNRAP, per germline. The CDR3 totals 15 residues. CDR3 sequence reads: CASGWTAGVENEQFF. CDR3 sequence (DNA): TGTGCTAGTGGCTGGACCGCGGGAGTAGAAAATGAGCAGTTCTTC.

The V and J genes are TRBV7-8 and TRBJ2-3, with TRBD2 matching over 7 bases. The CDR3 loop spans 18 amino acids. Trimming at V came to 5 bases and at J to 0 bases, leaving 14 bases not matched to a gene. Germline V lookup: CDR1 SGHVS, CDR2 FQNEAQ. The CDR3 spells CASSHGRLADLSTDTQYF. The DNA for the CDR3 is TGTGCCAGCAGCCATGGCCGACTAGCCGACCTAAGCACAGATACGCAGTATTTT.

In its sample, this clone was seen a few times. DNA for the CDR3: TGTGCCAGCAGCTTAAACCCCCTGAGGGATACGCAGTATTTT. Protein sequence: CASSLNPLRDTQYF. The chain uses TRBV11-2 and TRBJ2-3, with unresolved D. V lost 2 bases and J lost 6, with 12 bases in between. Per the germline V gene, CDR1 is SGHAT and CDR2 is FQNNGV. This CDR3 spans 14 amino acids.

This clone appeared a few times. V and J are TRBV7-9 and TRBJ2-1; D possibly corresponds to TRBD2 (6 bases). Trimming cost V 5 bases and J 0 bases, with 11 bases left between them. CDR3 length: 15 residues. In germline, CDR1 is SEHNR, CDR2 FQNEAQ (reference sequence). CDR3 residues: CASSPPGSSYNEQFF. The CDR3 DNA sequence: TGTGCCAGCAGCCCACCCGGGAGCTCCTACAATGAGCAGTTCTTC.

The chain couples TRBV5-1 to TRBJ2-7, with D tentatively TRBD1 (5 bases). V gave up 5 bases and J gave up 5 bases, with 14 bases separating them. The CDR3 covers 13 residues. The germline CDR1 and CDR2 sequences are SGHRS and YFSETQ. CDR3 residues: CASSLQGTHEQYF. CDR3 DNA: TGCGCCAGCAGTTTGCAGGGAACCCACGAGCAGTACTTC.

In its sample, this clone was seen once. The chain is built from TRBV15 and TRBJ2-5, with 10 bases matching TRBD2. The J call is in doubt because the DNA end fits TRBJ2-7 better. Germline values: CDR1 LNHNV, CDR2 YYDKDF (reference sequence). The CDR3 loop spans 18 amino acids. Here the CDR3 DNA reads TGTGCCACCAGCAGAGATGGGACCCTAGCGGGAGTAACCTCCGAGCAGTACTTC. Protein product: CATSRDGTLAGVTSEQYF.

The rearrangement joins TRBV7-8 to TRBJ1-1; 7 nucleotides align to TRBD1. The junction had 6 bases not matched to a gene; V was cut back by 6 bases and J by 5 bases. The CDR3 totals 13 residues. Germline-derived CDR1 and CDR2 are SGHVS and FQNEAQ. The CDR3 here is CASRTGQRTEAFF. DNA of the CDR3: TGTGCCAGCAGGACAGGGCAGAGAACTGAAGCTTTCTTT.

Remarks on this clone: One end of the junction does not line up with germline, which may come from a read error. The chain has TRBV7-7 and TRBJ2-7; TRBD2 agrees at 7 bases. The length of the CDR3 is 13 residues. Germline V gene lookup returns CDR1 SSHAT and CDR2 FNYEAQ (reference sequence). CDR3 coding DNA: TGTGCTAGCAGCTTAGGACTAGCCTACGAGCAGTACTTC. This codes for CASSLGLAYEQYF.

This clone came up a few times. The chain joins TRBV19 to TRBJ1-5, with 7 bases matching TRBD1. CDR1 and CDR2 from the germline V gene are LNHDA and SQIVND (reference sequence). The V segment lost 6 bases and the J segment 5 bases; nucleotides outside the gene matches: 7. The CDR3 is 14 amino acids. The CDR3 region is CASSSGQEYQPQHF. In DNA, the CDR3 is TGTGCCAGTAGCAGCGGACAGGAGTATCAGCCCCAGCATTTT.

This clone has only one observation. The chain uses TRBV19 and TRBJ1-4; the match to TRBD1 covers 7 bases. The junction had 17 bases not matched to a gene; V was cut back by 4 bases and J by 0 bases. The germline CDR1 and CDR2 sequences are LNHDA and SQIVND (reference sequence). The CDR3 is 20 residues long. The CDR3 loop is CASSTNRGRAKSATNEKLFF. As DNA, the CDR3 is TGTGCCAGTAGTACGAACAGGGGAAGGGCGAAATCTGCAACTAATGAAAAACTGTTTTTT.

V is TRBV7-2 and J is TRBJ2-3, with 10 bases lining up with TRBD2. The ends lost 3 bases at V and 3 bases at J; junction bases unmatched: 3. CDR1 and CDR2 from the germline V gene are SGHTA and FQGNSA. This CDR3 has 15 residues. DNA for the CDR3: TGTGCCAGCAGCTTCCTAGCGGGAGTGACAGATACGCAGTATTTT. Translated, it gives CASSFLAGVTDTQYF.

This clone came up a few times. At one of its ends the junction is not consistent with the germline gene, which may arise from a read error. The V gene is TRBV5-1, the J gene TRBJ2-7; D is uncertain. The CDR3 length is 14 residues. From germline, CDR1 is SGHRS and CDR2 YFSETQ. CDR3 loop: CASSRSGTSHEQYF. The CDR3 bases are TGCGCCAGCAGTAGGTCAGGAACCTCCCACGAGCAGTACTTC. Supplemented by reference TRBV5-1 and TRBJ2-7, the full variable domain reads KAGVTQTPRYLIKTRGQQVTLSCSPISGHRSVSWYQQTPGQGLQFLFEYFSETQRNKGNFPGRFSGRQFSNSRSEMNVSTLELGDSALYLCASSRSGTSHEQYFGPGTRLTVT.

The genes are TRBV29-1 and TRBJ2-2; possible D gene TRBD2, 5 bases. V was pared by 4 bases and J by 3 bases, with 12 bases between. The germline CDR1 and CDR2 sequences are SQVTM and ANQGSEA. The CDR3 length is 14 residues. CDR3 nucleotide sequence: TGCAGCGTTGCACCGAGGGCATACACCGGGGAGCTGTTTTTT. Protein: CSVAPRAYTGELFF.

This clone was recorded only once. The V gene is TRBV7-9, the J gene TRBJ1-2; TRBD1 agrees at 10 bases. This CDR3 contains 15 residues. Germline V gene lookup returns CDR1 SEHNR and CDR2 FQNEAQ (reference sequence). Trimming cost V 5 bases and J 4 bases; bases outside gene matches: 7. DNA for the CDR3: TGTGCCAGCAGCATAGGACAGGGGGAGATCTATGGCTACACCTTC. It is translated as CASSIGQGEIYGYTF.

The table lists this clone with a count of one. V usage is TRBV11-3 and J usage is TRBJ2-7; D is possibly TRBD2 (5 bases). Trimming removed 0 bases from V and 7 bases from J, with 13 bases in between. This CDR3 has 14 amino acids. Germline CDR1 SGHNT, CDR2 YENEEA. DNA for the CDR3: TGTGCCAGCAGCTTAGATAGCGCCTTCGGGGAGCAGTACTTC. It encodes CASSLDSAFGEQYF.

This chain connects TRBV5-1 to TRBJ2-7; weak D call: TRBD2 (6 bases). This CDR3 has 14 amino acids. V was trimmed by 4 bases and J by 3 bases, leaving 14 bases between them. Looked up from germline, CDR1 is SGHRS and CDR2 is YFSETQ. In DNA form, the CDR3 reads TGCGCCAGCAGCCCCCGGGGGAGTAGCTACGAGCAGTACTTC. Amino acid sequence: CASSPRGSSYEQYF.

The chain joins TRBV5-4 to TRBJ1-1, with 9 nucleotides matching TRBD1. V was clipped by 4 bases and J by 3 bases; unmatched bases: 10. The CDR3 consists of 16 residues. Germline V gives CDR1 SGHNT, CDR2 YYREEE (reference sequence). CDR3 in DNA: TGTGCCAGCAGCCGACCGGGACAGGGAAGGTACACTGAAGCTTTCTTT. It is translated as CASSRPGQGRYTEAFF.

This chain links TRBV14 with TRBJ1-4, with a possible D match to TRBD1 (6 bases). V gave up 3 bases and J gave up 8 bases, with 13 bases separating them. This CDR3 comprises 14 residues. Germline-derived CDR1 and CDR2 are SGHDN and FVKESK. The CDR3 coding sequence is TGTGCCAGCAGCCAGCGCAGGGGAAACGAAAAACTGTTTTTT. This sequence encodes CASSQRRGNEKLFF.

This sequence joins TRBV13 and TRBJ2-2, with TRBD1 matching over 9 bases. The trim removed 1 base at V and 0 bases at J, leaving 15 bases unmatched. This CDR3 region has 21 residues. CDR1 PRHDT and CDR2 FYEKMQ come from the germline V gene (reference sequence). CDR3 in amino acids: CASSLEGPLRGQGPNTGELFF. The DNA for the CDR3 is TGTGCCAGCAGCTTAGAGGGGCCCCTCCGGGGACAGGGCCCGAACACCGGGGAGCTGTTTTTT.